A selection of T cell receptor beta chains follows, all from one sample in a study of cytomegalovirus exposure and HLA in healthy donors. The protocol was immunoSEQ multiplex PCR, while the TCRdb copy is restricted to in-frame clones and leaves out a portion. The table has roughly 100,000 clones, 88% seen once. Source material: PBMCs. Receptor source: a woman between 18 and 29 years old in good health and CMV-seropositive. CDR3s include the opening cysteine and the closing phenylalanine or tryptophan. The D gene is left open where the match is weak. Not every row has a clone size; where given, it reads once, few, many or a size class.

clone_size	d_call	cdr3_length	v_call	j_call	cdr3_aa	cdr3_nt
few	TRBD2	15	TRBV6-5	TRBJ2-3	CASSYAAGGADTQYF	TGTGCCAGCAGTTACGCGGCCGGGGGGGCAGATACGCAGTATTTT
many	TRBD1	15	TRBV9	TRBJ1-2	CASSAGTGVTYGYTF	TGTGCCAGCAGCGCCGGGACAGGGGTTACCTATGGCTACACCTTC
.	TRBD2	15	TRBV6-4	TRBJ2-5	CAIRVAGGRGETQYF	TGTGCCATCCGAGTAGCGGGGGGGCGTGGGGAGACCCAGTACTTC
.	TRBD1	14	TRBV2	TRBJ1-1	CASSEGQTNTEAFF	TGTGCCAGCAGTGAGGGACAGACGAACACTGAAGCTTTCTTT
.	.	17	TRBV27	TRBJ2-6	CASSSRQAFSGANVLTF	TGTGCCAGCAGTTCTCGCCAGGCCTTCTCTGGGGCCAACGTCCTGACTTTC
.	TRBD1	14	TRBV19	TRBJ2-5	CASSPGTGVGTQYF	TGTGCCAGTTCCCCCGGGACAGGGGTAGGGACCCAGTACTTC
.	TRBD2	15	TRBV6-1	TRBJ2-2	CASRRPAGDTGELFF	TGTGCCAGCCGGCGGCCAGCGGGGGACACCGGGGAGCTGTTTTTT
.	.	15	TRBV21-1	TRBJ1-2	CASSTTGGARGGYTF	TGTGCCAGCAGCACAACAGGGGGCGCACGAGGCGGCTACACCTTC
.	TRBD1	14	TRBV11-2	TRBJ2-3	CASSLEPTGGTQYF	TGTGCCAGCAGCTTAGAACCGACAGGGGGTACGCAGTATTTT
.	TRBD1	13	TRBV29-1	TRBJ1-1	CSASPDRDSEAFF	TGCAGCGCCTCACCCGACCGGGACAGTGAAGCTTTCTTT
.	.	13	TRBV11-2	TRBJ2-1	CASRSPTYNEQFF	TGTGCCAGCCGGAGCCCTACTTACAATGAGCAGTTCTTC
.	TRBD1	18	TRBV10-3	TRBJ1-1	CAISEPGQGAMMNTEAFF	TGTGCCATCAGTGAACCAGGACAGGGGGCTATGATGAACACTGAAGCTTTCTTT
.	TRBD1	16	TRBV5-1	TRBJ1-2	CASSPGQGLLDYGYTF	TGCGCCAGCAGCCCGGGACAGGGCCTGTTGGACTATGGCTACACCTTC
.	TRBD1	16	TRBV2	TRBJ2-7	CASDTFPGQYSYEQYF	TGTGCCAGCGATACTTTCCCGGGACAGTACTCCTACGAGCAGTACTTC
once	TRBD2	15	TRBV10-2	TRBJ2-3	CASRPGLGSADTQYF	TGCGCCAGCAGACCGGGACTAGGTTCGGCAGATACGCAGTATTTT
.	.	13	TRBV6-5	TRBJ1-2	CASSYAAGYGYTF	TGTGCCAGCAGTTATGCAGCCGGGTATGGCTACACCTTC
few	.	15	TRBV7-2	TRBJ2-2	CATIPGGRITGELFF	TGTGCCACCATCCCCGGGGGACGAATCACCGGGGAGCTGTTTTTT
.	TRBD1	15	TRBV19	TRBJ1-5	CASSPTGGRNQPQHF	TGTGCCAGTAGCCCCACAGGGGGACGCAATCAGCCCCAGCATTTT
.	.	13	TRBV2	TRBJ2-2	CASSEQGTGELFF	TGTGCCAGCAGTGAACAGGGTACCGGGGAGCTGTTTTTT
.	.	15	TRBV9	TRBJ2-3	CASSSDYTPTDTQYF	TGTGCCAGCAGCTCCGACTACACACCGACAGATACGCAGTATTTT
once	TRBD2	16	TRBV28	TRBJ2-5	CASSLSAGGGGQTQYF	TGTGCCAGCAGTTTATCAGCGGGGGGCGGCGGGCAGACCCAGTACTTC
.	TRBD1	15	TRBV5-4	TRBJ1-1	CASSSGQQVNTEAFF	TGTGCCAGCAGCTCGGGACAGCAAGTGAACACTGAAGCTTTCTTT
.	TRBD1	15	TRBV27	TRBJ1-2	CASSFRTGGLNGYTF	TGTGCCAGCAGTTTTCGGACAGGGGGACTCAATGGCTACACCTTC
once	.	14	TRBV6-1	TRBJ1-2	CASRSRQGTYGYTF	TGTGCCAGCAGGTCTAGGCAGGGGACATATGGCTACACCTTC
few	.	12	TRBV28	TRBJ1-5	CASQGGNQPQHF	TGTGCCAGCCAAGGGGGCAATCAGCCCCAGCATTTT
.	TRBD1	16	TRBV7-8	TRBJ1-2	CASSFEVGTGIRGYTF	TGTGCCAGCAGCTTTGAGGTCGGGACAGGGATTCGCGGCTACACCTTC
.	TRBD2	14	TRBV2	TRBJ2-1	CASNGPSGPNEQFF	TGTGCCAGCAACGGTCCTAGCGGGCCAAATGAGCAGTTCTTC
.	.	15	TRBV19	TRBJ2-3	CASSIGGAGADTQYF	TGTGCCAGTAGTATAGGTGGGGCTGGGGCAGATACGCAGTATTTT